This passage covers 5 T cell receptor beta chains from one sample sequenced in a study of blood T cell repertoires in COVID-19. The repertoire was sequenced with immunoSEQ multiplex PCR; TCRdb's copy has only in-frame clones and lacks some. The sample contains a few hundred thousand clones, 82% of which appear only once. The specimen was peripheral blood. The receptors derive from a woman aged 18-29 years with acute or convalescent COVID-19.

V gene TRBV7-9 combines with J gene TRBJ1-1; a possible D gene is TRBD1 (5 bases). CDR1 and CDR2 (germline): SEHNR, FQNEAQ (reference sequence). The CDR3 contains 13 residues. Trimming stripped 4 bases from V and 7 bases from J, with 13 bases between. The CDR3 bases are TGTGCCAGCAGCTCTACCGGGGGGTTTGAAGCTTTCTTT. Translated, it gives CASSSTGGFEAFF.

The chain has TRBV4-3 and TRBJ1-3, with D possibly being TRBD1 (5 bases). Trimming removed 4 bases at V and 0 bases at J, with 16 bases between. CDR3 size: 17 residues. Germline values: CDR1 LGHNA, CDR2 YSLEER. The CDR3 here is CASSRDGTPGSGNTIYF. In DNA, the CDR3 is TGCGCCAGCAGCCGTGACGGGACTCCCGGCTCTGGAAACACCATATATTTT.

This chain links TRBV30 with TRBJ1-1; D may be TRBD1 (6 bases). Per germline, CDR1 GTSNPN and CDR2 SVGIG (reference sequence). Trimming cost V 5 bases and J 5 bases, with 21 bases left between them. This CDR3 contains 15 residues. The CDR3, as DNA: TGTGCCTGGGGAGGGCTAGGCAGGGGTTGGACTGAAGCTTTCTTT. Translated, it gives CAWGGLGRGWTEAFF.

The genes are TRBV20-1 and TRBJ2-7; the match to TRBD2 covers 9 bases. Germline V CDR1 and CDR2: DFQATT, SNEGSKA (reference sequence). V shed 3 bases and J 5 bases; nucleotides not matched to a gene: 8. The CDR3 loop spans 14 amino acids. CDR3 sequence: CSASGGRASDEQYF. The DNA of the CDR3 is TGCAGTGCTAGTGGCGGGAGGGCCAGCGACGAGCAGTACTTC.

V usage is TRBV27 and J usage is TRBJ2-2, with D perhaps matching TRBD1 (6 bases). The CDR3 has 15 residues. Between the trimmed V and J ends, which lost 2 bases and 0 bases, there was a span of 7 bases. In germline, CDR1 is MNHEY, CDR2 SMNVEV (reference sequence). In nucleotides, the CDR3 is TGTGCCAGCAGTTTACAGGGGCCGAACACCGGGGAGCTGTTTTTT. Protein sequence: CASSLQGPNTGELFF.